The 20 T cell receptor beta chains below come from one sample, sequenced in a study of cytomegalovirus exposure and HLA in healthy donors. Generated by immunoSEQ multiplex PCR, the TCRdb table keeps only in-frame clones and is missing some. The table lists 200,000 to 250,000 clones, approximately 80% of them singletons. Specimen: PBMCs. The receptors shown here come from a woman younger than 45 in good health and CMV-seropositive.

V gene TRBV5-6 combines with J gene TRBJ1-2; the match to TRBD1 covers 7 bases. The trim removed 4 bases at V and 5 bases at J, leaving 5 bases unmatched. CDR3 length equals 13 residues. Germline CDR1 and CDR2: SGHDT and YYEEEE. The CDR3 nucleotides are TGTGCCAGCAGCATCACAGGGGAGTATGGCTACACCTTC. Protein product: CASSITGEYGYTF.

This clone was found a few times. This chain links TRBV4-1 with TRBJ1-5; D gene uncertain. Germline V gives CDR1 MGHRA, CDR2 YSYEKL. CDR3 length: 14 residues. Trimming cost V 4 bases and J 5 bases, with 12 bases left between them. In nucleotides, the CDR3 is TGCGCCAGCAGCCCCGCTACTATATATCAGCCCCAGCATTTT. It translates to CASSPATIYQPQHF.

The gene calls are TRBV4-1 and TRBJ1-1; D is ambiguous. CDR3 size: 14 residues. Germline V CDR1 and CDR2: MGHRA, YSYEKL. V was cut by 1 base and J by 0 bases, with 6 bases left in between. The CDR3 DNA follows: TGCGCCAGCAGCCAAGGTTTTATGAACACTGAAGCTTTCTTT. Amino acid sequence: CASSQGFMNTEAFF.

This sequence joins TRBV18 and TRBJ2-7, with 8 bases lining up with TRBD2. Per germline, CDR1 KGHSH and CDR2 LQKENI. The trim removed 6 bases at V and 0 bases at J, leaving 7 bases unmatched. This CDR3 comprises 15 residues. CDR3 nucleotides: TGTGCCAGCTCGCGACTAGCGTCCATCTCCTACGAGCAGTACTTC. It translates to CASSRLASISYEQYF.

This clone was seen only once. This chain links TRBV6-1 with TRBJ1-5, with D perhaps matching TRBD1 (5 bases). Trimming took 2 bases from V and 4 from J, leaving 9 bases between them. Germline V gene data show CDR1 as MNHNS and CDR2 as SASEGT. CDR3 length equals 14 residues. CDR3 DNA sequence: TGTGCCAGCAGTGAAAGGGGAGAAAATCAGCCCCAGCATTTT. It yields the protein CASSERGENQPQHF.

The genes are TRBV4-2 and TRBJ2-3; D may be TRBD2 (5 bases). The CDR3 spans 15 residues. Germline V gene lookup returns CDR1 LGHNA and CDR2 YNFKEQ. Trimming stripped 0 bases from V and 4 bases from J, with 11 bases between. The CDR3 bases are TGTGCCAGCAGCCAAGAGAGCCGGGAAGCAGATACGCAGTATTTT. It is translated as CASSQESREADTQYF.

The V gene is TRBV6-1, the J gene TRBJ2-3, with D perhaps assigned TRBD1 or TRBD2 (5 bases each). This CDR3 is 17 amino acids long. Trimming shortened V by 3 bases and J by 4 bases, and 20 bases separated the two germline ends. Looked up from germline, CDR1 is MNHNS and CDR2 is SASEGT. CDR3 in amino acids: CASSDWGRPEGADTQYF. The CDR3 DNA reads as TGTGCCAGCAGTGATTGGGGCAGGCCCGAGGGCGCAGATACGCAGTATTTT.

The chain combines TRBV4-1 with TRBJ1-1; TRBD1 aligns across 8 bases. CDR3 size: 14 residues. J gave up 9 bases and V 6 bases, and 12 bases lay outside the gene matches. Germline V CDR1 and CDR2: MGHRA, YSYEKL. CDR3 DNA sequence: TGCGCCAGCAGGGTGGCAGGGGGCAAGGCCCAAGCTTTCTTT. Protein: CASRVAGGKAQAFF.

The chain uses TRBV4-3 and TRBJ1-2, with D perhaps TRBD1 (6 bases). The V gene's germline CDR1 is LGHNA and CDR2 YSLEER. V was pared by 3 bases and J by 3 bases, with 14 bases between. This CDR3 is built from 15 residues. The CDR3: CASSQDDRPHYGYTF. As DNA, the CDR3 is TGCGCCAGCAGCCAGGACGACAGGCCCCACTATGGCTACACCTTC.

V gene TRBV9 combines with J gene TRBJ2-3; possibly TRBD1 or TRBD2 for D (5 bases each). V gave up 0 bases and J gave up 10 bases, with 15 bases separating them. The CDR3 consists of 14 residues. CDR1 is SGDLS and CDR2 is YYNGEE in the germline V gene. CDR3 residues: CASSVEVRESPQYF. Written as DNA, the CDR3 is TGTGCCAGCAGCGTAGAAGTCAGGGAGAGTCCGCAGTATTTT.

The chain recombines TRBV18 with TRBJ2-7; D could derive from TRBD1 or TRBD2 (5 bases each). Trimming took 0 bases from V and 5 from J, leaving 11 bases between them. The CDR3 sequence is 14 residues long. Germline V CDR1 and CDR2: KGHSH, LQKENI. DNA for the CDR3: TGTGCCAGCTCACCACCTTCAGAGGGGCACGAGCAGTACTTC. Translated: CASSPPSEGHEQYF.

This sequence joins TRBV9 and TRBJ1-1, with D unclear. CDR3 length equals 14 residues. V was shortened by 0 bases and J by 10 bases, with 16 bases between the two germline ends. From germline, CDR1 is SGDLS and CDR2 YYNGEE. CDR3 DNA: TGTGCCAGCAGCGTAGGACCAGAAACCCTGACAGCTTTCTTT. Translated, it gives CASSVGPETLTAFF. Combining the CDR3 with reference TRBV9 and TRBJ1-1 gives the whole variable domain DSGVTQTPKHLITATGQRVTLRCSPRSGDLSVYWYQQSLDQGLQFLIQYYNGEERAKGNILERFSAQQFPDLHSELNLSSLELGDSALYFCASSVGPETLTAFFGQGTRLTVV.

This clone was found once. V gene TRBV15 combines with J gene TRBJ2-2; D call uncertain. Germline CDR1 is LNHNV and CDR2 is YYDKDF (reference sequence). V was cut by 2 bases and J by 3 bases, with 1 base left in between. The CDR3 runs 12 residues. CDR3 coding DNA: TGTGCCACCAGCAGATACACCGGGGAGCTGTTTTTT. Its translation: CATSRYTGELFF.

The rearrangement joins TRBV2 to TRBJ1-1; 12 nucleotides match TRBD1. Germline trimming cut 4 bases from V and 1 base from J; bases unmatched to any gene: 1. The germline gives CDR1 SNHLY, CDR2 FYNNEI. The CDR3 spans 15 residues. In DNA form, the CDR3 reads TGTGCCAGCAGTGTGGGACAGGGGGCGAACACTGAAGCTTTCTTT. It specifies CASSVGQGANTEAFF.

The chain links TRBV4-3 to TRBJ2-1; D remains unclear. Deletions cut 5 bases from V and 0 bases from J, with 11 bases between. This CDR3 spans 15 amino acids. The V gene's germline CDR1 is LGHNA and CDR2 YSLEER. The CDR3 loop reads CASSLAVSSYNEQFF. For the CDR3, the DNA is TGCGCCAGCAGCTTGGCAGTCAGCTCCTACAATGAGCAGTTCTTC.

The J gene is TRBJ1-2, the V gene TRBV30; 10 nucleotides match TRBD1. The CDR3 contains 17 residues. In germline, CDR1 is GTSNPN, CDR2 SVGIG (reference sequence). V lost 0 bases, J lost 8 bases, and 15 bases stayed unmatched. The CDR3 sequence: CAWSVDRGTPLGRGYTF. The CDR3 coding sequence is TGTGCCTGGAGTGTGGACAGGGGGACACCCTTGGGTCGGGGCTACACCTTC.

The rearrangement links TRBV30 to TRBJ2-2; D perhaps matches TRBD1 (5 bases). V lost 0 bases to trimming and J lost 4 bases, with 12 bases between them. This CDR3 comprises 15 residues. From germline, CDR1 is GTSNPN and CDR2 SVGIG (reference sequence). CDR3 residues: CAWSVMGQVTGELFF. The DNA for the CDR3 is TGTGCCTGGAGTGTAATGGGGCAGGTCACCGGGGAGCTGTTTTTT.

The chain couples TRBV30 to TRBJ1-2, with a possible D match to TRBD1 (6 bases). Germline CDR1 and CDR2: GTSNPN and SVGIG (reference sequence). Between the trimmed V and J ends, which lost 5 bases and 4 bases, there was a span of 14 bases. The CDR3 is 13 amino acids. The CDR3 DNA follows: TGTGCCTGGGCTCGACAGGCCGGCTATGGCTACACCTTC. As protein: CAWARQAGYGYTF.

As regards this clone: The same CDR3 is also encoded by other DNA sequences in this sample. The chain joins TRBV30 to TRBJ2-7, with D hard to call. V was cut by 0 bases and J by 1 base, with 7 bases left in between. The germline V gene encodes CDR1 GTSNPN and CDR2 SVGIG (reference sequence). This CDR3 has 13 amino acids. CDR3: CAWSVGSSYEQYF. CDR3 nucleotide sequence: TGTGCCTGGAGTGTAGGGTCATCCTACGAGCAGTACTTC.

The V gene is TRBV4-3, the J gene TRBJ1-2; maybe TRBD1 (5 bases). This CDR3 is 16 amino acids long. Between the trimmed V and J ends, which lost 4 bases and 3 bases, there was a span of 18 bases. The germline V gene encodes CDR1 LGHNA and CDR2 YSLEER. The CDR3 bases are TGCGCCAGCAGCCGGGGCGTGGCACGGGTGGACTATGGCTACACCTTC. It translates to CASSRGVARVDYGYTF.